The source of this T cell receptor (beta chain) is a study of CD8+ T cells in alopecia areata (dated by TCRdb to 2016 to 2019). About the study as a whole: The treated patients took part in an open-label pilot trial in which moderate-to-severe alopecia areata was treated with oral tofacitinib at 5 to 10 mg twice daily. Scalp tissue and sorted CD4+ and CD8+ peripheral blood T cells from patchy and totalis/universalis alopecia areata patients and from healthy controls were covered by human TCRbeta sequencing. RNA came from the PAXgene miRNA kit for fixed scalp, the miRNeasy kit for PBMCs, and the RNeasy kit for mouse skin. Clonality in the scalp was compared among normal scalp (n=4), patchy alopecia areata scalp (n=8), and alopecia totalis/universalis scalp (n=8). Patients received tofacitinib for 6 to 18 months and were then followed off drug for 6 months to check for delayed response and recurrence. Patients on tofacitinib were biopsied at baseline and after 4 and 24 weeks of treatment, and several of the patients also had a later scalp biopsy. TCRbeta CDR3 regions were amplified by immunoSEQ multiplex PCR using 35 Vbeta forward and 13 Jbeta reverse primers. In both human patients and the C3H/HeJ mouse model, the study applied high-throughput TCRbeta sequencing to look at T cell clonal expansion in alopecia areata. Disease severity in treated patients was measured with the SALT score, which quantifies the percentage of affected scalp surface area. Results and caveats for the whole study, not just this receptor: Many expanded lesional clones persisted in scalp and blood during tofacitinib treatment, which may partly explain relapse after stopping treatment. Tofacitinib significantly decreased scalp clonality and the number of expanded CD8+ clones among the top 100 scalp clones. Unlike mouse skin, where gammadelta T cells dominate, normal human skin contains resident alphabeta T cells that get sequenced too, which complicates analysis of the scalp TCR repertoire. Shared TCR sequences between patients were less evident than in mice, which may be partly attributable to HLA diversity in the patient population. Compared with normal scalp, lesional scalp, particularly in alopecia totalis/universalis, had higher clonality and more expanded CD8+ clones, which suggests antigenic drive. Because the treated cohort was small and included a single nonresponder, larger studies are needed to assess links between baseline CD8+ expansion and response.

The CDR3 covers 13 residues, taking in both the cysteine and the phenylalanine. Only the CDR3 DNA stays, 39 bases, in frame from base 1. CDR1 and CDR2 are drawn from the germline V gene: SNHLY, FYNNEI. V trim: 9 bases; J trim: 8 bases; unmatched bases: 11. This clone was observed a handful of times. No cognate antigen has been identified for it. No much larger clone exists at a distance of one base, and base qualities are not known. What this sample's time point label stands for: around 4 weeks on oral tofacitinib. This sample's treatment or condition label indicates: oral pan-JAK inhibitor, 5-10 mg twice daily. Lesional scalp punch biopsies and peripheral blood were obtained from alopecia areata patients. PBMCs were isolated by density centrifugation and stained for CD3, CD4 and CD8, after which CD4+ and CD8+ T cells were sorted on a FACSAria. Receptors were amplified or captured by the immunoSEQ multiplex PCR assay. To provide template for TCR sequencing, every sample had RNA extracted and reverse transcribed into cDNA. SuperScript III was used to make first-strand cDNA, primed with a 2:1 mix of oligo-dT and random hexamers. A synthetic immune receptor repertoire was used to assess amplification bias, and residual bias was removed computationally. Processing in the source paper ran as follows. Raw reads were preprocessed for error removal, and CDR3 was defined according to IMGT conventions as running from the conserved cysteine to phenylalanine. Clonality was computed as 1 minus the Shannon entropy, with the entropy normalized by log2 of the number of productive unique TCRs. Scalp TCRbeta sequences were cross-referenced with sorted blood CD4 and CD8 repertoires so that the CD4 or CD8 identity of scalp clones could be inferred. The clones in this table, taken by TCRdb from immuneACCESS, are in-frame only. Not every clone is retained; where verified, under half of the shortfall comes from an unresolved V gene, and the cause of the rest is unknown. That table gives V, J and clone size, and the DNA gave D and trimming. The sample records about 190,000 clones, 45% to 65% of which are singletons. The top ten hold around 0.7% of the sample.

The source was CD4+ T cells sorted from blood, collected at week 4, from a patient treated with tofacitinib. Recombination linked TRBV2 to TRBJ2-7; 9 of the junction bases match TRBD2. This sequence originates from a human donor with alopecia areata. The DNA is as follows: TGTGCCAGGGGACTAGCCGCCCCTGGGAAGCAGTACTTC. This gives the protein CARGLAAPGKQYF.